The following is a T cell receptor (beta chain) sequence with its context. Its target is not known. Clones were read by immunoSEQ multiplex PCR, and TCRdb kept only the in-frame ones, dropping some. This table has 120,000 or so clones, around 87% appearing once. The data were obtained in a study of T cell responses to AZD1222 COVID-19 vaccine. The study, taken as a whole, reports: Of spike-specific TCRs, nearly half reportedly target regions left unmutated in variants.

Trimming stripped 0 bases from V and 4 bases from J, with 16 bases between. Germline V gives CDR1 SGHKS, CDR2 YYEKEE (reference sequence). The CDR3 is 16 residues long. This chain links TRBV5-5 with TRBJ1-2; a weak D match, TRBD1 (6 bases). Sequenced here: peripheral blood, sampled on day 0 of AZD1222 vaccination. This TCR came from an adult in good health. CDR3 region: CASSLVQGSGSYGYTF. The CDR3, as DNA: TGTGCCAGCAGCTTGGTACAGGGTAGTGGTAGCTATGGCTACACCTTC.